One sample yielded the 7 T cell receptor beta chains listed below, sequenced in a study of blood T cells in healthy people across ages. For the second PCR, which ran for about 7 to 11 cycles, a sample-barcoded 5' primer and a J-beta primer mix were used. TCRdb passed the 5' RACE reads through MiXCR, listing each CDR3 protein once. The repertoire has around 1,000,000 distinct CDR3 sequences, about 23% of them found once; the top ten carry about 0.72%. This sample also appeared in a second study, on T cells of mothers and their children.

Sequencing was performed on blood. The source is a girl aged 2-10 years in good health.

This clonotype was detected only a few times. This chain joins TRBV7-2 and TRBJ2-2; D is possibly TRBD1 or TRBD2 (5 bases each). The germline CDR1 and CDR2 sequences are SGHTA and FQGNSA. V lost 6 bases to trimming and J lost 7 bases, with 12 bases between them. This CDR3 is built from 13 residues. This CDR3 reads CASRGPPGGELFF. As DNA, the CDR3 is TGTGCCAGCAGGGGACCTCCCGGCGGGGAGCTGTTTTTT.

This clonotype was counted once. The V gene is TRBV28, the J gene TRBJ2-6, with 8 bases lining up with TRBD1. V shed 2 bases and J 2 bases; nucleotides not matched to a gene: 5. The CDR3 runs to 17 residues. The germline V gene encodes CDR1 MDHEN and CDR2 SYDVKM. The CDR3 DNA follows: TGTGCCAGCAGTTTAGGACAGGGAAGAACTGGGGCCAACGTCCTGACTTTC. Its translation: CASSLGQGRTGANVLTF. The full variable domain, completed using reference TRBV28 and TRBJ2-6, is DVKVTQSSRYLVKRTGEKVFLECVQDMDHENMFWYRQDPGLGLRLIYFSYDVKMKEKGDIPEGYSVSREKKERFSLILESASTNQTSMYLCASSLGQGRTGANVLTFGAGSRLTVL.

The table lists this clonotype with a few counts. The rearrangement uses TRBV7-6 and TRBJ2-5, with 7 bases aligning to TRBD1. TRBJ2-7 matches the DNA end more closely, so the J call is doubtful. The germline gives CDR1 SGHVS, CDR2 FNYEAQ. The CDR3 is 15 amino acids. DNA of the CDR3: TGTGCCAGCAGCTTAGCTACAGGGGTGACGTACGAGCAGTACTTC. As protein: CASSLATGVTYEQYF.

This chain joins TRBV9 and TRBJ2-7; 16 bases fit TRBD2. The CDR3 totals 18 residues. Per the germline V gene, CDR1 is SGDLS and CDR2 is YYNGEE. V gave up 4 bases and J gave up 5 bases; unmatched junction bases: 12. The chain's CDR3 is CASSLTGGLAGGVHEQYF. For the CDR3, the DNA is TGTGCCAGCAGCTTGACGGGGGGACTAGCGGGAGGGGTCCACGAGCAGTACTTC.

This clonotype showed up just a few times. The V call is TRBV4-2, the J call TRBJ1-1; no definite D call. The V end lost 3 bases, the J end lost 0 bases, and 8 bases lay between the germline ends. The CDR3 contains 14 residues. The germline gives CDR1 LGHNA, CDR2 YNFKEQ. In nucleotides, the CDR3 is TGTGCCAGCAGCCATGATAGCATGAACACTGAAGCTTTCTTT. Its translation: CASSHDSMNTEAFF.

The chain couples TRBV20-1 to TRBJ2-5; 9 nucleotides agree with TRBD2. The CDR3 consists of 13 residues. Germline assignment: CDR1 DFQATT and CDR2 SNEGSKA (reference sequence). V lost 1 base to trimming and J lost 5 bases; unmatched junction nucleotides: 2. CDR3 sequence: CSARGGLAETQYF. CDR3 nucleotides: TGCAGTGCTAGAGGAGGACTAGCGGAGACCCAGTACTTC.

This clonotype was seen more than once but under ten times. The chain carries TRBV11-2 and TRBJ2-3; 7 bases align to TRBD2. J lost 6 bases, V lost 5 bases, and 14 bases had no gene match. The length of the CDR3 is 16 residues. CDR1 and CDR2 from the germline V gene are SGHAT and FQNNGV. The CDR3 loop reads CASSPLGGGLLDTQYF. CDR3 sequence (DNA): TGTGCCAGCAGCCCACTCGGGGGAGGGCTATTGGATACGCAGTATTTT.